The 20 T cell receptor beta chains presented below share a single source sample, sequenced in a study of cytomegalovirus exposure and HLA in healthy donors. Measured with immunoSEQ multiplex PCR; TCRdb has only the in-frame clones, and not every one. Seen here are 75,000 to 90,000 clones, 85% to 95% observed once, and the top ten hold approximately 0.69%. The sequenced material came from PBMCs. These receptors all come from a woman aged 18-29 years in good health and CMV-seronegative.

The chain carries TRBV10-3 and TRBJ2-7; 9 nucleotides match TRBD1. Germline CDR1 and CDR2: ENHRY and SYGVKD. The V segment lost 10 bases and the J segment 5 bases; nucleotides outside the gene matches: 12. There are 14 residues in the CDR3. For the CDR3, the DNA is TGTGCCACGGATCCGGGACAGGGTTCCAACGAGCAGTACTTC. Its protein is CATDPGQGSNEQYF.

This rearrangement joins TRBV4-3 to TRBJ2-3, with 10 bases aligning to TRBD2. V dropped 3 bases and J dropped 2; count of bases not matched to a gene: 2. From germline, CDR1 is LGHNA and CDR2 YSLEER. There are 15 residues in the CDR3. The CDR3 protein is CASSHSGGDTDTQYF. The DNA for the CDR3 is TGCGCCAGCAGCCACAGCGGGGGGGACACAGATACGCAGTATTTT.

This rearrangement joins TRBV5-1 to TRBJ2-7, with D possibly being TRBD1 (7 bases). Germline V lookup: CDR1 SGHRS, CDR2 YFSETQ. V was cut by 0 bases and J by 1 base, with 11 bases left in between. CDR3 length: 15 residues. This CDR3 reads CASSLVRGVSYEQYF. The CDR3 region has the DNA TGCGCCAGCAGCTTGGTCAGGGGGGTTTCCTACGAGCAGTACTTC. The variable domain in full, completed from reference TRBV5-1 and TRBJ2-7, reads KAGVTQTPRYLIKTRGQQVTLSCSPISGHRSVSWYQQTPGQGLQFLFEYFSETQRNKGNFPGRFSGRQFSNSRSEMNVSTLELGDSALYLCASSLVRGVSYEQYFGPGTRLTVT.

The rearrangement links TRBV18 to TRBJ2-5; 10 positions match TRBD2. Germline loops: CDR1 KGHSH, CDR2 LQKENI. Trimming cost V 3 bases and J 1 base; bases outside gene matches: 2. CDR3 length: 15 residues. CDR3 nucleotide sequence: TGTGCCAGCTCACCCACTAGCGGGGTCCAAGAGACCCAGTACTTC. Protein sequence: CASSPTSGVQETQYF. Full variable domain (outside the CDR3, taken from reference TRBV18 and TRBJ2-5): NAGVMQNPRHLVRRRGQEARLRCSPMKGHSHVYWYRQLPEEGLKFMVYLQKENIIDESGMPKERFSAEFPKEGPSILRIQQVVRGDSAAYFCASSPTSGVQETQYFGPGTRLLVL.

The chain couples TRBV18 to TRBJ2-5, with 8 bases fitting TRBD1. Trimming at V came to 8 bases and at J to 5 bases, leaving 13 bases not matched to a gene. There are 15 residues in the CDR3. Germline loops: CDR1 KGHSH, CDR2 LQKENI. In nucleotides, the CDR3 is TGTGCCAGCCTCGCAGGACAGGGACAAGGGGAGACCCAGTACTTC. As protein: CASLAGQGQGETQYF.

The V gene is TRBV6-5, the J gene TRBJ1-2, with D perhaps TRBD1 (5 bases). Germline values: CDR1 MNHEY, CDR2 SVGAGI. The CDR3 runs 15 residues. Deletions cut 2 bases from V and 1 base from J, with 11 bases between. CDR3 sequence: CASSYLFDSNYGYTF. The CDR3 DNA reads as TGTGCCAGCAGTTACCTCTTTGACAGTAACTATGGCTACACCTTC.

V is TRBV5-1 and J is TRBJ2-1; 13 nucleotides line up with TRBD2. The CDR3 is 17 amino acids. The ends lost 4 bases at V and 2 bases at J; junction bases unmatched: 6. From germline, CDR1 is SGHRS and CDR2 YFSETQ. The CDR3 spells CASSKGTSGTPYNEQFF. CDR3 DNA: TGCGCCAGCAGCAAGGGGACTAGCGGGACCCCCTACAATGAGCAGTTCTTC.

J is TRBJ1-2 and V is TRBV6-5; D gene uncertain. CDR1 is MNHEY and CDR2 is SVGAGI in the germline V gene. CDR3 length: 12 amino acids. Trimming stripped 8 bases from V and 3 bases from J, with 10 bases between. As DNA, the CDR3 is TGTGCCAGCGCCGAGCCATACTATGGCTACACCTTC. This codes for CASAEPYYGYTF.

The chain employs TRBV5-4 and TRBJ2-2, with TRBD2 matching 10 bases. The V gene end was trimmed by 1 base and the J gene end by 6 bases; junction bases not matched to a gene: 6. Germline assignment: CDR1 SGHNT and CDR2 YYREEE (reference sequence). The CDR3 is 16 residues long. The CDR3 DNA is TGTGCCAGCAGCTTGTTGGCTAGCGGGGGCCCCGGGGAGCTGTTTTTT. This translates into CASSLLASGGPGELFF.

The V gene is TRBV19, the J gene TRBJ2-5; maybe TRBD2 (6 bases). Per the germline V gene, CDR1 is LNHDA and CDR2 is SQIVND (reference sequence). The length of the CDR3 is 15 residues. V was cut by 5 bases and J by 2 bases, with 15 bases left in between. The CDR3 spells CASSHSGGLQETQYF. CDR3 sequence (DNA): TGTGCCAGTAGTCACTCCGGAGGGCTACAAGAGACCCAGTACTTC.

V and J are TRBV4-3 and TRBJ1-2; a weak D match, TRBD1 (6 bases). There are 14 residues in the CDR3. Trimming removed 0 bases from V and 8 bases from J, with 13 bases in between. Per germline, CDR1 LGHNA and CDR2 YSLEER. CDR3 nucleotides: TGCGCCAGCAGCCAAGATTGGGGGGGCCGGGGCTACACCTTC. Amino acid sequence: CASSQDWGGRGYTF.

V gene TRBV15 combines with J gene TRBJ2-3; no clear D gene. Germline loops: CDR1 LNHNV, CDR2 YYDKDF (reference sequence). Trimming removed 3 bases from V and 2 bases from J, with 12 bases in between. The CDR3 extends over 15 amino acids. For the CDR3, the DNA is TGTGCCACCAGCAGCCGAACAGTTCACACAGATACGCAGTATTTT. As protein: CATSSRTVHTDTQYF.

The chain joins TRBV4-3 to TRBJ2-7; 7 nucleotides line up with TRBD1. Germline assignment: CDR1 LGHNA and CDR2 YSLEER. This CDR3 region has 15 residues. Trimming cost V 2 bases and J 0 bases; bases outside gene matches: 4. CDR3 sequence (DNA): TGCGCCAGCAGCCAATTCGGGACAGACTCCTACGAGCAGTACTTC. It specifies CASSQFGTDSYEQYF.

In its sample, this clone was seen a few times. This chain joins TRBV28 and TRBJ1-3, with D unresolved. CDR3 size: 12 residues. V lost 4 bases and J 11 bases, leaving 12 bases between the germline ends. Germline V gene lookup returns CDR1 MDHEN and CDR2 SYDVKM. The CDR3 loop is CASSSSWRAIYF. DNA of the CDR3: TGTGCCAGCAGTTCCAGCTGGAGGGCCATATATTTT.

The V and J genes are TRBV7-2 and TRBJ2-5; 14 nucleotides align to TRBD2. The CDR3 length is 17 residues. CDR1 is SGHTA and CDR2 is FQGNSA in the germline V gene. The V segment lost 0 bases and the J segment 5 bases; nucleotides outside the gene matches: 5. The CDR3 protein is CASSLAGLAGGLETQYF. The CDR3 DNA sequence: TGTGCCAGCAGCTTAGCTGGACTAGCGGGGGGCCTGGAGACCCAGTACTTC. The whole variable domain, remainder taken from reference TRBV7-2 and TRBJ2-5, is GAGVSQSPSNKVTEKGKDVELRCDPISGHTALYWYRQSLGQGLEFLIYFQGNSAPDKSGLPSDRFSAERTGGSVSTLTIQRTQQEDSAVYLCASSLAGLAGGLETQYFGPGTRLLVL.

The V and J genes are TRBV19 and TRBJ1-2; TRBD1 might be the D (5 bases). Looked up from germline, CDR1 is LNHDA and CDR2 is SQIVND (reference sequence). CDR3 length: 15 residues. V lost 0 bases to trimming and J lost 5 bases, with 13 bases between them. The CDR3 region has the DNA TGTGCCAGTAGTATAGACTTGTCGGGGGATTATGGCTACACCTTC. This sequence encodes CASSIDLSGDYGYTF.

This chain links TRBV5-1 with TRBJ2-7, with D perhaps TRBD2 (6 bases). V lost 7 bases and J 0 bases, leaving 14 bases between the germline ends. Per germline, CDR1 SGHRS and CDR2 YFSETQ. This CDR3 is built from 14 residues. CDR3 amino acids: CASSAGPSSYEQYF. The CDR3 coding sequence is TGCGCCAGCTCTGCGGGGCCCAGCTCCTACGAGCAGTACTTC.

The V gene is TRBV9, the J gene TRBJ2-5, with 14 bases that match TRBD2. Per germline, CDR1 SGDLS and CDR2 YYNGEE. After removal of 5 bases from V and 4 bases from J, the junction contained 7 bases not matched to a gene. The CDR3 totals 16 residues. The CDR3 spells CASSTTGTSGGETQYF. The CDR3 nucleotides are TGTGCCAGCAGTACCACGGGGACTAGCGGGGGAGAGACCCAGTACTTC.

V usage is TRBV9 and J usage is TRBJ1-4; possible D gene TRBD1, 5 bases. The germline V and J ends were trimmed by 7 bases and 4 bases, with 11 bases remaining between them. Germline V CDR1 and CDR2: SGDLS, YYNGEE. This CDR3 is built from 13 residues. The DNA for the CDR3 is TGTGCCAGCGGGGGGGGTAATAATGAAAAACTGTTTTTT. Protein product: CASGGGNNEKLFF.

This rearrangement joins TRBV4-3 to TRBJ2-7; TRBD1 might be the D (6 bases). The CDR3 is 16 residues long. V gave up 0 bases and J gave up 1 base, with 13 bases separating them. Germline CDR1 reads LGHNA; CDR2 reads YSLEER. This CDR3 is CASSQDLAGVSYEQYF. The CDR3 DNA sequence: TGCGCCAGCAGCCAAGACTTGGCAGGGGTGTCCTACGAGCAGTACTTC.